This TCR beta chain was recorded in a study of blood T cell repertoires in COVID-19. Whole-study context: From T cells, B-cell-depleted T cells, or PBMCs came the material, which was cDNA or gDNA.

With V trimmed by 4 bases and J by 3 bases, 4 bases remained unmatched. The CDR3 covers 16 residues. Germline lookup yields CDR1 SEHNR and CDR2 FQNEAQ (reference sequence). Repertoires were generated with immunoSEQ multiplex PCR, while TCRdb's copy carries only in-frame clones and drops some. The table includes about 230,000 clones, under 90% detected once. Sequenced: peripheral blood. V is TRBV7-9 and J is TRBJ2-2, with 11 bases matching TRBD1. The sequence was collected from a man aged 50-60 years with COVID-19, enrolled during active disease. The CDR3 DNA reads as TGTGCCAGCAGCTCCGGACAGGGGGCGTACACCGGGGAGCTGTTTTTT. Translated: CASSSGQGAYTGELFF.